A single TCR beta chain is shown here with its context. What it binds is unknown. The junction departs from germline at one end; a sequencing error may be responsible. This entry is derived from a study of blood T cells in healthy people across ages. Every donor contributed ten milliliters of peripheral blood by blood draw. Per-sample yields of isolated PBMCs were at least 6 million. CDR3 size: 14 residues. Germline lookup yields CDR1 SGDLS and CDR2 YYNGEE. A second about 7 to 12 cycle PCR used barcoded and J-beta primers. The template-switch adaptor, which had 12 random nucleotides, put a tag on each cDNA molecule. MiXCR, run by TCRdb on the 5' RACE reads, gives a single entry per CDR3 protein. Of about 1.4 million distinct CDR3 sequences listed, around 59% were seen once; the top ten hold roughly 7%. Study-level findings and limits: Naive CD4+ cells and diversity were both higher in long-lived donors than in aged donors.

This chain joins TRBV9 and TRBJ2-5, with D possibly matching TRBD1 (6 bases). This clonotype was obtained from a man younger than 35 in good health. Sequenced material: blood. The CDR3: CASSARDIQGTQYF. The DNA of the CDR3 is TGTGCCAGCAGCGCCCGGGACATTCAAGGGACCCAGTACTTC.